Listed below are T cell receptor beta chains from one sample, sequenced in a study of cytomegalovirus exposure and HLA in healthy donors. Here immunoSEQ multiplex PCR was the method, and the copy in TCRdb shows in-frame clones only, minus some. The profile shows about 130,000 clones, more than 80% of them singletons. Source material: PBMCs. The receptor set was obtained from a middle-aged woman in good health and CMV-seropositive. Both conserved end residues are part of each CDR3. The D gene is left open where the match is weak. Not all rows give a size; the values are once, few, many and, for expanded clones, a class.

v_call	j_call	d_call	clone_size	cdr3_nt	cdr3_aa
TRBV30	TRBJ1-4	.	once	TGTGCCTGGAGTGTTGGGCAGGATGAAAAACTGTTTTTT	CAWSVGQDEKLFF
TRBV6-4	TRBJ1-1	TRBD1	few	TGTGCCAGCAGGAAAGACAGGGTGAACACTGAAGCTTTCTTT	CASRKDRVNTEAFF
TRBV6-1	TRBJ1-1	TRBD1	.	TGTGCCAGCAGGGCGGACAGGGGGATGGCGGAAGCTTTCTTT	CASRADRGMAEAFF
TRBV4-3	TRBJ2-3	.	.	TGCGCCAGCAGCCAAGATCTGGGTGCTTGGACTAGCACAGATACGCAGTATTTT	CASSQDLGAWTSTDTQYF
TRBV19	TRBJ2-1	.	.	TGTGCCAGTAGTATAGATCAGGGGCTAGCGGCCTCCTACAATGAGCAGTTCTTC	CASSIDQGLAASYNEQFF
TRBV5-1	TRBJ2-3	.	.	TGCGCCAGCAGCTTGGGAGAGACCAGGGTATCGGATACGCAGTATTTT	CASSLGETRVSDTQYF
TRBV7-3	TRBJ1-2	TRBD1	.	TGTGCCAGCAGCTCGGGACAGGGAAACTATGGCTACACCTTC	CASSSGQGNYGYTF
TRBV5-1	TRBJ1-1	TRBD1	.	TGCGCCAGCAGCTCGGGACAGCGGCTAAACACTGAAGCTTTCTTT	CASSSGQRLNTEAFF
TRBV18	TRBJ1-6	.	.	TGTGCCAGCTCACTATCAGGGGAAAAACCCCTCCACTTT	CASSLSGEKPLHF
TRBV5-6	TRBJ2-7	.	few	TGTGCCAGCGCCCCCTGGGCCTCAGACGAGCAGTACTTC	CASAPWASDEQYF
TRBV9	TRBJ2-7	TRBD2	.	TGTGCCAGCAGCGTAGCAGCGGGAGGCTACGAGCAGTACTTC	CASSVAAGGYEQYF
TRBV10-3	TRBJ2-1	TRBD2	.	TGTGCCATCGGACAACTAGCGGGGAATTACAATGAGCAGTTCTTC	CAIGQLAGNYNEQFF
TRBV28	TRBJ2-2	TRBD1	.	TGTGCCAGCAGCTTGGGGGCAGGGGGCGACACCGGGGAGCTGTTTTTT	CASSLGAGGDTGELFF
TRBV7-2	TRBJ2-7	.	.	TGTGCCAGCAGCCCATCGACAGGAGTCCTCAACGAGCAGTACTTC	CASSPSTGVLNEQYF
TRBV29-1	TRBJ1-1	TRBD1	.	TGCAGCGTTGGGACAGGGGGCGAGGGCACTGAAGCTTTCTTT	CSVGTGGEGTEAFF
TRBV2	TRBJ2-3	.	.	TGTGCCAGCAGTGAAGTCAGGCGGGCAGATACGCAGTATTTT	CASSEVRRADTQYF
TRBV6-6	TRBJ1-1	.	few	TGTGCCTCACAAGGGGGGGTCTACACTGAAGCTTTCTTT	CASQGGVYTEAFF
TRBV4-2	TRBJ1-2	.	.	TGTGCCAGCAGCCAAGATATAGCGCTCAGACTTCTCTATGGCTACACCTTC	CASSQDIALRLLYGYTF